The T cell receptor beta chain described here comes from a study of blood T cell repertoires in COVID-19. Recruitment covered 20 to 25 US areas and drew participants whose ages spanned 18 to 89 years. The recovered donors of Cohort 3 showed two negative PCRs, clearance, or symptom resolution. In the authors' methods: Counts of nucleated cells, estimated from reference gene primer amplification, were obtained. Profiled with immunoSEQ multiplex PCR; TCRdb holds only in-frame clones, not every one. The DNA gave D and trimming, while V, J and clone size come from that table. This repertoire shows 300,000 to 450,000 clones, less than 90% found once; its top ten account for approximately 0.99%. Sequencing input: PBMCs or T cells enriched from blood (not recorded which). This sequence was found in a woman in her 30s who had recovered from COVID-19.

The CDR3 sequence: CATSRGAAGNEKLFF. Here the CDR3 DNA reads TGTGCCACCAGCAGAGGGGCGGCGGGGAATGAAAAACTGTTTTTT. The chain is built from TRBV15 and TRBJ1-4; D unresolved. This CDR3 has 15 amino acids. Trimming removed 1 base from V and 5 bases from J, with 11 bases in between. Germline loops: CDR1 LNHNV, CDR2 YYDKDF (reference sequence). The full variable domain, its missing parts supplied by reference TRBV15 and TRBJ1-4, is DAMVIQNPRYQVTQFGKPVTLSCSQTLNHNVMYWYQQKSSQAPKLLFHYYDKDFNNEADTPDNFQSRRPNTSFCFLDIRSPGLGDTAMYLCATSRGAAGNEKLFFGSGTQLSVL.